The T cell receptor beta chain under discussion was sequenced for a study of glioma-infiltrating T cells. In its sample, this clonotype was seen a few times. The CDR3 totals 16 residues. V lost 4 bases to trimming and J lost 1 base, with 17 bases between them. Germline values: CDR1 SGHRS, CDR2 YFSETQ. The iRepertoire nested amplicon-rescue multiplex PCR amplified TCR alpha and beta CDR3s from RNA. TCRdb reprocessed the multiplex PCR reads via MiXCR and lists one record per CDR3 protein. The sample has approximately 100,000 distinct CDR3 sequences, less than 30% seen once; the top ten hold 35%. The chain recombines TRBV5-1 with TRBJ2-5; D is uncertain. Sequenced input: glioma tissue, nonneoplastic brain tissue, or PBMCs (not recorded which). The TCR sequence derives from a human donor with low-grade glioma or glioblastoma, undergoing nonglioma brain surgery, or in good health (not recorded which). CDR3 nucleotide sequence: TGCGCCAGCAGCCCTAACCCGGGCCGCCCCCAAGAGACCCAGTACTTC. Translation gives CASSPNPGRPQETQYF.